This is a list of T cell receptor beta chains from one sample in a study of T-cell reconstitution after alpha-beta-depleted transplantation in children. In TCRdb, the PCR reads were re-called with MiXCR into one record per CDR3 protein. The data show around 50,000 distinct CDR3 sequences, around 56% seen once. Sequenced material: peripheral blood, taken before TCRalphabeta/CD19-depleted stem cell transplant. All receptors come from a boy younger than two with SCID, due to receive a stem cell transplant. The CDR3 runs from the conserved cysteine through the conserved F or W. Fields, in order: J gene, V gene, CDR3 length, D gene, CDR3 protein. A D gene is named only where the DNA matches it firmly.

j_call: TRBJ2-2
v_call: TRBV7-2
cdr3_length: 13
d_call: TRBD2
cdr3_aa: CASSPGGTGELFF

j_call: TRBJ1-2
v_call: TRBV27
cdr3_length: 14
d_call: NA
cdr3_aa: CASSLSGANYGYTF

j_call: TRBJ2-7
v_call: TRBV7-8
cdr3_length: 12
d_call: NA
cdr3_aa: CASTLEAYEQYF

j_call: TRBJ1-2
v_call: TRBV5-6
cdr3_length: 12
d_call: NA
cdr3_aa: CASSLGGAGYTF

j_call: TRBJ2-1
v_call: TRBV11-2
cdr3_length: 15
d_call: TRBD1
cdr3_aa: CASSLMGQTYNEQFF

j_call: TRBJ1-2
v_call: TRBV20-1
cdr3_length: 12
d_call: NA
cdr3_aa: CSAGPRLGGYTF

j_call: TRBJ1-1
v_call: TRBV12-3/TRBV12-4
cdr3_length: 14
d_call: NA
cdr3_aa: CASSINNRGAEAFF

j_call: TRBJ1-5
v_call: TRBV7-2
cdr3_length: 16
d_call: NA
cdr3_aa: CASSWTPASVNQPQHF

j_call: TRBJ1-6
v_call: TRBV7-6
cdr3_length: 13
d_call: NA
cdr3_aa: CASSLSGDSPLHF

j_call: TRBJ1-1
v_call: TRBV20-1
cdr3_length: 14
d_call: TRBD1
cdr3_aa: CSAPGGESSTEAFF

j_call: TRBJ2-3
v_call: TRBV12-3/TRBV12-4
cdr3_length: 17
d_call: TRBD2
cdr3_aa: CASSSVLAGGPTGTQYF

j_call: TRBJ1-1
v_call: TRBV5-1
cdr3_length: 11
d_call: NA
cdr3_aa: CASSRDSEAFF

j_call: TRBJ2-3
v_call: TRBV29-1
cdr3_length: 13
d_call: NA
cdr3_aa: CSAWGDFTDTQYF

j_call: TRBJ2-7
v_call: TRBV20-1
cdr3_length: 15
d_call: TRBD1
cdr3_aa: CSAPGDGTGEYEQYF

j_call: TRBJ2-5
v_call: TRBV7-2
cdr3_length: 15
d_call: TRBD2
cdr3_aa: CASRWTSRAQETQYF

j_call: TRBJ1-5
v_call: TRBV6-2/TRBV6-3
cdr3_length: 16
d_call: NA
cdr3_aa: CASSYGGSYSNQPQHF

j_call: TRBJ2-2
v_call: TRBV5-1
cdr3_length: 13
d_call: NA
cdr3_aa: CASSLFGTGELFF

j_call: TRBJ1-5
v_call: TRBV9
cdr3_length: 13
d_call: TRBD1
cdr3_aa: CASGDRGNQPQHF

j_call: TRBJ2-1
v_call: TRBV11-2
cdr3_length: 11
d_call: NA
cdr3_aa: CASSFGGVQFF

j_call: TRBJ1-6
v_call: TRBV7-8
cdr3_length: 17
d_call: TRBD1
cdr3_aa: CASSIHLTGADNSPLHF

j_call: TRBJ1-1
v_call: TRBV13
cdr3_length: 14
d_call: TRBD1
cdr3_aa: CASSHDRVYTEAFF

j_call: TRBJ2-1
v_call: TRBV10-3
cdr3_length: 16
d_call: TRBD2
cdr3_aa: CAISDVSGGDYNEQFF

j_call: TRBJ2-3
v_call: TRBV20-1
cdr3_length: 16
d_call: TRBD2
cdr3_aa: CSASVTSGGYGDTQYF

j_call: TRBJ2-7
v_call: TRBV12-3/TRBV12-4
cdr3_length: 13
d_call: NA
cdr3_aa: CASRQDRSYEQYF

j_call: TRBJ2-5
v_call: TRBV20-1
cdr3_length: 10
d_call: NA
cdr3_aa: CSARKETQYF

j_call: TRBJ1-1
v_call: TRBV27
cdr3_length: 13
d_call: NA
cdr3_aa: CASSLYRDTEAFF

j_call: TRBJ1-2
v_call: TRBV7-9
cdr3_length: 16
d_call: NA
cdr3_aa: CASSLVGSGSFYGYTF